The next 7 T cell receptor beta chains were all read from a single sample in a study of cytomegalovirus exposure and HLA in healthy donors. This PCR relied on a set of 60 Vbeta primers and 13 Jbeta primers. Sequenced by immunoSEQ multiplex PCR; TCRdb stores in-frame clones only, minus some. The sample includes over 200,000 clones, 82% of them seen just once. The sample was PBMCs. The receptor source for this set is a woman aged 40 to 50 in good health and CMV-seropositive.

The chain combines TRBV5-1 with TRBJ1-3, with D perhaps TRBD1 (5 bases). V was clipped by 0 bases and J by 5 bases, with 12 bases between them. The CDR3 length is 15 residues. Germline values: CDR1 SGHRS, CDR2 YFSETQ. As DNA, the CDR3 is TGCGCCAGCAGCTTGGCAGGGATTGGGAGAAACACCATATATTTT. Protein product: CASSLAGIGRNTIYF.

This clone was seen only once. V is TRBV7-2 and J is TRBJ2-5; D is perhaps TRBD2 (5 bases). The CDR3 has 12 amino acids. The ends were cut back, 4 bases at V and 6 bases at J, with 9 bases in the middle. Germline CDR1 reads SGHTA; CDR2 reads FQGNSA. CDR3 amino acids: CASSSRRQTQYF. For the CDR3, the DNA is TGTGCCAGCAGCTCCAGGAGGCAGACCCAGTACTTC.

The CDR3 coding sequence is TGTGCCAGCAGCCCTCGGGTGCGGGAGGGCCGCGGTGAGCAGTTCTTC. This encodes CASSPRVREGRGEQFF. The V call is TRBV14, the J call TRBJ2-1, with 9 bases identical to TRBD2. The CDR3 is made up of 16 amino acids. The junction had 13 bases not matched to a gene; V was cut back by 4 bases and J by 9 bases. Germline V lookup: CDR1 SGHDN, CDR2 FVKESK.

The chain is built from TRBV27 and TRBJ2-7, with 12 bases that match TRBD2. The length of the CDR3 is 16 residues. Germline CDR1 MNHEY, CDR2 SMNVEV (reference sequence). Losses at the gene ends were 6 bases for V and 4 bases for J; bases not matched to a gene: 10. The CDR3 DNA sequence: TGTGCCAGCAGCTACATTGGACTAGCGGGAAGGTACGAGCAGTACTTC. Translation: CASSYIGLAGRYEQYF.

The J gene is TRBJ1-1, the V gene TRBV6-5; possible D gene TRBD1, 5 bases. The ends were cut back, 2 bases at V and 0 bases at J, with 10 bases in the middle. Germline loops: CDR1 MNHEY, CDR2 SVGAGI. The CDR3 runs 15 residues. In DNA, the CDR3 is TGTGCCAGCAGTTACGGGGCAGCCCTGAACACTGAAGCTTTCTTT. It is translated as CASSYGAALNTEAFF.

This clone was counted a single time. The gene calls are TRBV29-1 and TRBJ2-5; unclear D gene. V lost 7 bases and J lost 3, with 12 bases in between. The CDR3 length is 12 residues. Germline V gives CDR1 SQVTM, CDR2 ANQGSEA. The CDR3 reads CSASFPEETQYF. CDR3 nucleotide sequence: TGCAGCGCATCCTTTCCGGAAGAGACCCAGTACTTC. Filled out from reference TRBV29-1 and TRBJ2-5, the complete variable domain reads SAVISQKPSRDICQRGTSLTIQCQVDSQVTMMFWYRQQPGQSLTLIATANQGSEATYESGFVIDKFPISRPNLTFSTLTVSNMSPEDSSIYLCSASFPEETQYFGPGTRLLVL.

In this sample, this clone turned up a few times. This chain joins TRBV15 and TRBJ1-4; the match to TRBD1 covers 10 bases. This CDR3 contains 16 residues. Germline CDR1 is LNHNV and CDR2 is YYDKDF (reference sequence). The J segment lost 6 bases and the V segment lost 1 base, leaving 5 bases of the junction unmatched. CDR3 loop: CATSRATGTGDEKLFF. As DNA, the CDR3 is TGTGCCACCAGCAGAGCAACCGGGACAGGGGATGAAAAACTGTTTTTT.